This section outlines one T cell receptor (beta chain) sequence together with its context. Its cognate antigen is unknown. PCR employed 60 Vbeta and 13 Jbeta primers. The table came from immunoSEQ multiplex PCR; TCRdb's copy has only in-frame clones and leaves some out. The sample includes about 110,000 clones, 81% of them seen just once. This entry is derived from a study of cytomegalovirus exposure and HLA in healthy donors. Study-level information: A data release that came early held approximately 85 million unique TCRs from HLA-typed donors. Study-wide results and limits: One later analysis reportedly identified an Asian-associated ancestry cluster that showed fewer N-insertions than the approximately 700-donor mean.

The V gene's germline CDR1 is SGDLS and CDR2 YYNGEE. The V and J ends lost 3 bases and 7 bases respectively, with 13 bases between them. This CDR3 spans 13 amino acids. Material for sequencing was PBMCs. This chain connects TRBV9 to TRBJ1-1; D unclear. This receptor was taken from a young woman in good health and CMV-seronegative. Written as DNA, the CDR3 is TGTGCCAGCAGCGCCGCAGACGAGGGTGAAGCTTTCTTT. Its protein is CASSAADEGEAFF.